The 7 T cell receptor beta chains below were found in one sample sequenced in a study of T cell responses to AZD1222 COVID-19 vaccine. The data were produced by immunoSEQ multiplex PCR, yet TCRdb's version contains in-frame clones alone and is incomplete. The sample shows some 150,000 clones, around 90% of them seen only once. Sequencing was performed on peripheral blood, taken on day 0 of AZD1222 vaccination. The receptors here all came from an adult in good health.

The chain recombines TRBV5-1 with TRBJ2-7; D uncertain. The ends were cut back, 2 bases at V and 3 bases at J, with 6 bases in the middle. CDR1 is SGHRS, CDR2 YFSETQ, per germline. This CDR3 spans 12 amino acids. CDR3: CASSFGDYEQYF. CDR3 bases: TGCGCCAGCAGCTTTGGAGACTACGAGCAGTACTTC.

V and J are TRBV12-3 or TRBV12-4 and TRBJ2-2; possible D gene TRBD1, 5 bases. CDR3 length equals 13 residues. Trimming shortened V by 7 bases and J by 4 bases, and 10 bases separated the two germline ends. CDR3 loop: CASTQDSTGELFF. DNA for the CDR3: TGTGCCAGCACCCAAGACAGCACCGGGGAGCTGTTTTTT.

V gene TRBV19 combines with J gene TRBJ2-1, with D uncertain. Trimming removed 3 bases from V and 8 bases from J, with 5 bases in between. Per germline, CDR1 LNHDA and CDR2 SQIVND (reference sequence). The length of the CDR3 is 11 residues. The CDR3 spells CASSIGHEQFF. The CDR3 bases are TGTGCCAGTAGTATTGGGCATGAGCAGTTCTTC.

V is TRBV6-5 and J is TRBJ2-3; D tentatively fits TRBD1 or TRBD2 (5 bases each). Germline values: CDR1 MNHEY, CDR2 SVGAGI. Trimming removed 6 bases from V and 11 bases from J, with 18 bases in between. The CDR3 loop spans 13 amino acids. DNA of the CDR3: TGTGCCAGCAGCTCTACGGGGACCCAGGGGCAGTATTTT. Amino acids: CASSSTGTQGQYF.

This chain uses TRBV6-2 or TRBV6-3 with TRBJ2-2, with TRBD2 matching over 13 bases. The length of the CDR3 is 16 residues. The germline V gene encodes CDR1 MNHEY and CDR2 SVGEGT. The V and J ends lost 6 bases and 8 bases, in that order; junction bases with no gene match: 9. The CDR3 bases are TGTGCCAGCAGCCTCGGACTAGCGGGGGAAGCGGGGGAGCTGTTTTTT. Protein: CASSLGLAGEAGELFF.

The V gene is TRBV11-1, the J gene TRBJ2-7, with D hard to call. This CDR3 is built from 12 residues. V was clipped by 5 bases and J by 4 bases, with 9 bases between them. The germline V gene has CDR1 SGHAT and CDR2 FQDESV (reference sequence). The CDR3 sequence is CASSGPAYEQYF. CDR3 in DNA: TGTGCCAGCAGCGGTCCAGCATACGAGCAGTACTTC. Using reference TRBV11-1 and TRBJ2-7 for the parts outside the CDR3, the full variable domain is EAEVAQSPRYKITEKSQAVAFWCDPISGHATLYWYRQILGQGPELLVQFQDESVVDDSQLPKDRFSAERLKGVDSTLKIQPAELGDSAMYLCASSGPAYEQYFGPGTRLTVT.

By its share, this clone is medium-sized. The chain links TRBV19 to TRBJ2-1, with D hard to call. V dropped 1 base and J dropped 5 bases, with 9 bases sitting between them. This CDR3 has 14 amino acids. Germline CDR1 LNHDA, CDR2 SQIVND (reference sequence). The CDR3 region has the DNA TGTGCCAGTAGTATAGTATGGCAGAACAATGAGCAGTTCTTC. It encodes CASSIVWQNNEQFF.